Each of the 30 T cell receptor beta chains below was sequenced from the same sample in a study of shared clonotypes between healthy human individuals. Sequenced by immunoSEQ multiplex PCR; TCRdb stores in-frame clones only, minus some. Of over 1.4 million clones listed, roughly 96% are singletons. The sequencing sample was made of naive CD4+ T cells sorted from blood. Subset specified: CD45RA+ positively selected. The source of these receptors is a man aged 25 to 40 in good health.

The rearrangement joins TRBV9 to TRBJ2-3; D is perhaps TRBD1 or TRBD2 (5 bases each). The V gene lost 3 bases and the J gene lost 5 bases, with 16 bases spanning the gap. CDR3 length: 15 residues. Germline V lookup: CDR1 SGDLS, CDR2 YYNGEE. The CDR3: CASSDHYWDRDTQYF. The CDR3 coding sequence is TGTGCCAGCAGCGACCACTACTGGGACCGAGATACGCAGTATTTT.

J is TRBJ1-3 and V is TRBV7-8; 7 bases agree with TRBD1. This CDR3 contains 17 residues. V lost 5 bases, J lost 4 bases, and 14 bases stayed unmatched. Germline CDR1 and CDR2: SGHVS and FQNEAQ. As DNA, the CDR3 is TGTGCCAGCAGCCCTGGGACAGCGAGCAGGGGGGGAAACACCATATATTTT. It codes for CASSPGTASRGGNTIYF.

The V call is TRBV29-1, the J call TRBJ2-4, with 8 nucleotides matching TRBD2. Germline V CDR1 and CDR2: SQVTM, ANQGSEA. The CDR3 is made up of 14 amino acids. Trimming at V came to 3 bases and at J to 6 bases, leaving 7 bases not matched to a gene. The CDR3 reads CSVEGLGSGNIQYF. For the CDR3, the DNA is TGCAGCGTTGAGGGACTAGGAAGTGGAAACATTCAGTACTTC.

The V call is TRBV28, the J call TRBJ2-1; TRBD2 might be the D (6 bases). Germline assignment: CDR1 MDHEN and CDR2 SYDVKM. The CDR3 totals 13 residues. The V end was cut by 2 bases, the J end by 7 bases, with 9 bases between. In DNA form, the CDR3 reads TGTGCCAGCAGTTTAGTGCTAGCGAATGAGCAGTTCTTC. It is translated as CASSLVLANEQFF.

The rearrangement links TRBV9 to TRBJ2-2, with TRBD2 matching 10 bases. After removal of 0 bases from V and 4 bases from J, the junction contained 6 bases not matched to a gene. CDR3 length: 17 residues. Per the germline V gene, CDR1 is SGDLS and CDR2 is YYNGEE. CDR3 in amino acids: CASSVDLAGGRTGELFF. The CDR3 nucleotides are TGTGCCAGCAGCGTAGATTTAGCGGGAGGACGCACCGGGGAGCTGTTTTTT.

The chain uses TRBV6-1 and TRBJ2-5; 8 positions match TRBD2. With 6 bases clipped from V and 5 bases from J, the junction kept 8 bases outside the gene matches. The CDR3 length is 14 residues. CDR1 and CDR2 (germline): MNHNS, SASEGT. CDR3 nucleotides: TGTGCCAGCAGGAGCGGGAGTTTTTTCGAGACCCAGTACTTC. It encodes CASRSGSFFETQYF.

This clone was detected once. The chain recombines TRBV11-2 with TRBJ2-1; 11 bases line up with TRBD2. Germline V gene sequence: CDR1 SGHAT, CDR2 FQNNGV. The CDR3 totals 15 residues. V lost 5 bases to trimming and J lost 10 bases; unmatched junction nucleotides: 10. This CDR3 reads CASSRLAGTLYEQFF. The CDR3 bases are TGTGCCAGCAGCCGACTAGCGGGAACTCTCTACGAGCAGTTCTTC.

This CDR3 reads CSVAGTALNTEAFF. In DNA, the CDR3 is TGCAGCGTGGCCGGGACAGCTTTGAACACTGAAGCTTTCTTT. The genes are TRBV29-1 and TRBJ1-1; the match to TRBD1 covers 7 bases. From germline, CDR1 is SQVTM and CDR2 ANQGSEA. Trimming took 6 bases from V and 0 from J; bases not matched to a gene: 7. This CDR3 region has 14 residues.

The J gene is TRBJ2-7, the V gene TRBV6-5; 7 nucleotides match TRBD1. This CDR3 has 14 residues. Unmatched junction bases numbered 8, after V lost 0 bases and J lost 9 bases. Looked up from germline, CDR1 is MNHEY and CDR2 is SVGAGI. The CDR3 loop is CASSYSRGLARQYF. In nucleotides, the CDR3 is TGTGCCAGCAGTTACTCTAGGGGGCTAGCCCGGCAGTACTTC.

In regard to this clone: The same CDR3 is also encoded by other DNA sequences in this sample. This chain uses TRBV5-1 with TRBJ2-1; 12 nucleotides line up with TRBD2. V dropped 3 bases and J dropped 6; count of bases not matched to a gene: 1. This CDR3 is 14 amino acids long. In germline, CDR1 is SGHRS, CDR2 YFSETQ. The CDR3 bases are TGCGCCAGCAGCTCGGGACTAGCGGGCAATGAGCAGTTCTTC. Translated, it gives CASSSGLAGNEQFF.

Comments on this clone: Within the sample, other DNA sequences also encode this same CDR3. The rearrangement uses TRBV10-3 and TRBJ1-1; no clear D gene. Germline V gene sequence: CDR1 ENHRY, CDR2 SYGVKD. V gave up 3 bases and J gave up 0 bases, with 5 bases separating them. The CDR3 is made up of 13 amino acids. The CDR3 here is CAISDRLNTEAFF. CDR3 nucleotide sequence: TGTGCCATCAGTGACAGGCTGAACACTGAAGCTTTCTTT.

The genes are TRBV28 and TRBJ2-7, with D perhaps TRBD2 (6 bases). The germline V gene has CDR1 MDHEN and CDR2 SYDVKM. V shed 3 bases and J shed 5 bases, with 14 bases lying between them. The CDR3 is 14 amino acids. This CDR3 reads CASSLPGGVNEQYF. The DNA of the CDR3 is TGTGCCAGCAGTTTGCCAGGAGGGGTCAACGAGCAGTACTTC.

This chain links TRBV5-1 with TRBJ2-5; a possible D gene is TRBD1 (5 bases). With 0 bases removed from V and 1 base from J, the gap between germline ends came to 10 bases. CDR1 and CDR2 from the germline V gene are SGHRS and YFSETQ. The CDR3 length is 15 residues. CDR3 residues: CASSLAVDIQETQYF. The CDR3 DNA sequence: TGCGCCAGCAGCTTGGCCGTGGACATCCAAGAGACCCAGTACTTC.

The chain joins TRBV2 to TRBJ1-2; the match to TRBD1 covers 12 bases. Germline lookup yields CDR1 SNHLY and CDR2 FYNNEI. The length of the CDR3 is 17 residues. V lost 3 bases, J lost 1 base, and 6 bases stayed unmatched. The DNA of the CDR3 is TGTGCCAGCAGTGACGGGACAGGGGGCTACTATAACTATGGCTACACCTTC. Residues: CASSDGTGGYYNYGYTF.

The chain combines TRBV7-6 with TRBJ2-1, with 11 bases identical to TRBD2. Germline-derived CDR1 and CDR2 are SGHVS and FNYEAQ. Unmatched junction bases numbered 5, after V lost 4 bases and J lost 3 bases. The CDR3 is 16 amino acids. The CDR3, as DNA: TGTGCCAGCAGCTCCCAGCTAGCGGGAGGCTACAATGAGCAGTTCTTC. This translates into CASSSQLAGGYNEQFF.

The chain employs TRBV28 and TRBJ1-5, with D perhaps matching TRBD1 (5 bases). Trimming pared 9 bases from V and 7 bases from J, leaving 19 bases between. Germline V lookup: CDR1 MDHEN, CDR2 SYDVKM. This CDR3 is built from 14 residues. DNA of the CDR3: TGTGCCAGTGAAGCGGGAGGGGCCGGGCAGCCCCAGCATTTT. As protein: CASEAGGAGQPQHF. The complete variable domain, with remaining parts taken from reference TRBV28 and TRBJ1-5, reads DVKVTQSSRYLVKRTGEKVFLECVQDMDHENMFWYRQDPGLGLRLIYFSYDVKMKEKGDIPEGYSVSREKKERFSLILESASTNQTSMYLCASEAGGAGQPQHFGDGTRLSIL.

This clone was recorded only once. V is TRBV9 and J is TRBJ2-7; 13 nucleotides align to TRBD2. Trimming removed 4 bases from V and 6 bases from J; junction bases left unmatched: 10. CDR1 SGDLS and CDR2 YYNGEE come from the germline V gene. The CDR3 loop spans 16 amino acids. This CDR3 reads CASSSDPGLAGSEQYF. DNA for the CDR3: TGTGCCAGCAGCTCTGACCCGGGACTAGCGGGGTCCGAGCAGTACTTC.

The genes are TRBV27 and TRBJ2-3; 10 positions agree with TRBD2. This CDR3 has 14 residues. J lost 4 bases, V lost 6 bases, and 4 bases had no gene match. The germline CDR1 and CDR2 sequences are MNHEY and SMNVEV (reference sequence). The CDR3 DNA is TGTGCCAGCAGACGGGGACTAGCGCCAGATACGCAGTATTTT. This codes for CASRRGLAPDTQYF.

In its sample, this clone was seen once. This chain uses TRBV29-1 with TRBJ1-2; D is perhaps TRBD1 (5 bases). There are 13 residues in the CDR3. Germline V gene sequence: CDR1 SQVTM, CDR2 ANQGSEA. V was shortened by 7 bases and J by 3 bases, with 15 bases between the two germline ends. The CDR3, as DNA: TGCAGCGCTAACTCGGACACCTACTATGGCTACACCTTC. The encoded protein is CSANSDTYYGYTF. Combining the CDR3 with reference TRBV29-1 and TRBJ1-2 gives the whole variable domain SAVISQKPSRDICQRGTSLTIQCQVDSQVTMMFWYRQQPGQSLTLIATANQGSEATYESGFVIDKFPISRPNLTFSTLTVSNMSPEDSSIYLCSANSDTYYGYTFGSGTRLTVV.

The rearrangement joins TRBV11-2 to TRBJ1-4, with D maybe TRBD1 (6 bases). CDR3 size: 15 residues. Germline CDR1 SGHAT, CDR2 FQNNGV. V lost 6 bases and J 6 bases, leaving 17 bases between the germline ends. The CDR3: CASSHTPGGDEKLFF. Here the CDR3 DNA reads TGTGCCAGCAGTCACACCCCGGGGGGCGATGAAAAACTGTTTTTT.

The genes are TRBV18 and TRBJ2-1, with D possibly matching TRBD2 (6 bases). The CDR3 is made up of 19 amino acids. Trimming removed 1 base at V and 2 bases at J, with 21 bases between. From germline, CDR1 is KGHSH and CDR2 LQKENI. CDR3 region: CASSPRPGRWGETYNEQFF. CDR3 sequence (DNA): TGTGCCAGCTCACCACGCCCGGGGAGGTGGGGTGAGACCTACAATGAGCAGTTCTTC. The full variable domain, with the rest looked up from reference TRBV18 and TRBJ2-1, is NAGVMQNPRHLVRRRGQEARLRCSPMKGHSHVYWYRQLPEEGLKFMVYLQKENIIDESGMPKERFSAEFPKEGPSILRIQQVVRGDSAAYFCASSPRPGRWGETYNEQFFGPGTRLTVL.

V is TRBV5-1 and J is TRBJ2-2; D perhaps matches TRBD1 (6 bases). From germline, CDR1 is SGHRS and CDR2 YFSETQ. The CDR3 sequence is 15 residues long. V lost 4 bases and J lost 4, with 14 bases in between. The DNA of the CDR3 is TGCGCCAGCAGCACTGGGGGCCTCGGCACCGGGGAGCTGTTTTTT. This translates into CASSTGGLGTGELFF.

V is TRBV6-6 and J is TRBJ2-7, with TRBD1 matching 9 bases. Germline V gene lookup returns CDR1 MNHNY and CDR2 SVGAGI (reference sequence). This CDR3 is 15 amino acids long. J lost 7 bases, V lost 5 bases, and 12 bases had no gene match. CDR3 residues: CASSHNRDRVGEQYF. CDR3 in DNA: TGTGCCAGCAGTCACAACCGGGACAGGGTAGGGGAGCAGTACTTC.

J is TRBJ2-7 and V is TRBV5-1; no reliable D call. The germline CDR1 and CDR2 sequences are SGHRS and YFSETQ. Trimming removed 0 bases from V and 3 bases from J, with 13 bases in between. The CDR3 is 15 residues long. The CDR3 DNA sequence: TGCGCCAGCAGCTTGGCCGGTTCTGGGGTCTACGAGCAGTACTTC. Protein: CASSLAGSGVYEQYF.

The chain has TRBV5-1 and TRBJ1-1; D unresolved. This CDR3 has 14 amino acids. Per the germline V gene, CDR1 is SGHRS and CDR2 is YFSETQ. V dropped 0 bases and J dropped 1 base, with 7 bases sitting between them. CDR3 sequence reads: CASSLALGNTEAFF. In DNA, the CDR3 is TGCGCCAGCAGCTTGGCCTTGGGGAACACTGAAGCTTTCTTT.

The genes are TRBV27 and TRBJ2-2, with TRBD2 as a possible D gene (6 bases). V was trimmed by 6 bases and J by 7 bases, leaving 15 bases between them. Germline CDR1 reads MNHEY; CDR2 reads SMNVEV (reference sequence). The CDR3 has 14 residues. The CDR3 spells CASSHNRRGGELFF. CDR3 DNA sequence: TGTGCCAGCAGCCATAATCGGAGGGGCGGGGAGCTGTTTTTT.

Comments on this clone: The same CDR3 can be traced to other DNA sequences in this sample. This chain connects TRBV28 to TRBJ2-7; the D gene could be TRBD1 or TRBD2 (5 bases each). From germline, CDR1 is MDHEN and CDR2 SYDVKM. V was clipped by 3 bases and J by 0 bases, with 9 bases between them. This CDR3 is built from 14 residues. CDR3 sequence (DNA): TGTGCCAGCAGTTTTGGGGGACCCTCCTACGAGCAGTACTTC. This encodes CASSFGGPSYEQYF.

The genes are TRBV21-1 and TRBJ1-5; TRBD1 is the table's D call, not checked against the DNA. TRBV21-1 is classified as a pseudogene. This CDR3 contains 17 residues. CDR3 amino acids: CASSKNPGTGRDQPQHF. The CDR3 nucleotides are TGTGCCAGCAGCAAAAACCCCGGGACAGGTAGAGATCAGCCCCAGCATTTT.

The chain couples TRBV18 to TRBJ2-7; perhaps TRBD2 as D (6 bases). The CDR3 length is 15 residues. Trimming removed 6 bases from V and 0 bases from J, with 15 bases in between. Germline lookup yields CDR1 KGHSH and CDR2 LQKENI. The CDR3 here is CASSPLPAGSYEQYF. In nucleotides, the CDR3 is TGTGCCAGCTCCCCGCTGCCAGCGGGCTCCTACGAGCAGTACTTC.

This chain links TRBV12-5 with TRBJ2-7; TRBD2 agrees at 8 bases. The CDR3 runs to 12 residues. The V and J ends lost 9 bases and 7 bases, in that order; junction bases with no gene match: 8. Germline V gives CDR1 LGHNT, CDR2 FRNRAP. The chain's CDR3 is CASLGLAGEQYF. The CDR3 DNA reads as TGTGCTAGCCTCGGACTAGCTGGGGAGCAGTACTTC.